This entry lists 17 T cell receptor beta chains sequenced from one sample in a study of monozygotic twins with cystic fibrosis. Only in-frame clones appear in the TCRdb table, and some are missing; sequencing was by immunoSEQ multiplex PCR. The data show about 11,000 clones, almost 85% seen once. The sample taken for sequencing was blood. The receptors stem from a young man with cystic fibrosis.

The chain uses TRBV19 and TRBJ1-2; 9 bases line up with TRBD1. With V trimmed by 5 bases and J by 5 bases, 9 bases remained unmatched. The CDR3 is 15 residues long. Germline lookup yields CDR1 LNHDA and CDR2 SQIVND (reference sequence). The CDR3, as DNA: TGTGCCAGTAGTCTTAGGGACAGGGAATTTTATGGCTACACCTTC. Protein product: CASSLRDREFYGYTF.

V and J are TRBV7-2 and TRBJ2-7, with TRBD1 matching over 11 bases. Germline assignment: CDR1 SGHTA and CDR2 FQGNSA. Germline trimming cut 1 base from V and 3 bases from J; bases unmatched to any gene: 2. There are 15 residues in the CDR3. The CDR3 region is CASSLGGTGGYEQYF. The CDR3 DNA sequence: TGTGCCAGCAGCTTAGGGGGGACAGGGGGCTACGAGCAGTACTTC.

The CDR3 nucleotides read TGTGCCAGCCGGGGGACCGGGGAGCTGTTTTTT. It specifies CASRGTGELFF. The gene calls are TRBV7-9 and TRBJ2-2; perhaps TRBD2 as D (6 bases). The V end lost 8 bases, the J end lost 5 bases, and 6 bases lay between the germline ends. The CDR3 extends over 11 amino acids. CDR1 is SEHNR, CDR2 FQNEAQ, per germline (reference sequence).

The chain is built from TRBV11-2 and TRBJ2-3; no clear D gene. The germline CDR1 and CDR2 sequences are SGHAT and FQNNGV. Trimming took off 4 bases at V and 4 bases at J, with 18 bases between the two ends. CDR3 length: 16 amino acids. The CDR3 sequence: CASSSTPPGGADTQYF. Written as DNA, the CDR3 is TGTGCCAGCAGCTCGACCCCCCCGGGTGGGGCAGATACGCAGTATTTT. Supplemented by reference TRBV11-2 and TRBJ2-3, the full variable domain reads EAGVAQSPRYKIIEKRQSVAFWCNPISGHATLYWYQQILGQGPKLLIQFQNNGVVDDSQLPKDRFSAERLKGVDSTLKIQPAKLEDSAVYLCASSSTPPGGADTQYFGPGTRLTVL.

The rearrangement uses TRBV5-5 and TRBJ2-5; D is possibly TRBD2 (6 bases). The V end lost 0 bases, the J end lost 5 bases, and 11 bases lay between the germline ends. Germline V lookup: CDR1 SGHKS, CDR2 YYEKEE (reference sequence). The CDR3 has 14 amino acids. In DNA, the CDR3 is TGTGCCAGCAGCTTGGGGGGACTGTTGGAGACCCAGTACTTC. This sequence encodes CASSLGGLLETQYF.

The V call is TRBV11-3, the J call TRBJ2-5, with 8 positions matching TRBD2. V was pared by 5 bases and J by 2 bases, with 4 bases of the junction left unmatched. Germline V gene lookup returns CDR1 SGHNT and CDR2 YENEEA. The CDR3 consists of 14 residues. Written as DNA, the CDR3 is TGTGCCAGCAGCCCCGGGGGGGGGCAAGAGACCCAGTACTTC. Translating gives CASSPGGGQETQYF.

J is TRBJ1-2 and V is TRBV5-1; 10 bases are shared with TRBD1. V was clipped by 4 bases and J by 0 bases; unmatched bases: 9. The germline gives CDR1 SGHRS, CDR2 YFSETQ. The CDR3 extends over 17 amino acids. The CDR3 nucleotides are TGCGCCAGCAGCCCTCGGACAGGGGGGCGGTCTAACTATGGCTACACCTTC. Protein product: CASSPRTGGRSNYGYTF.

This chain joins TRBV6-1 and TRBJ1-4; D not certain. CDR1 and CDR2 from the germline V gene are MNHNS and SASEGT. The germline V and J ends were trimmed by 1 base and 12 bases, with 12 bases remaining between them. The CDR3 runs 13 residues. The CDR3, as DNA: TGTGCCAGCAGTGAAGGGGAACAGCGGGAACTGTTTTTT. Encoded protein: CASSEGEQRELFF.

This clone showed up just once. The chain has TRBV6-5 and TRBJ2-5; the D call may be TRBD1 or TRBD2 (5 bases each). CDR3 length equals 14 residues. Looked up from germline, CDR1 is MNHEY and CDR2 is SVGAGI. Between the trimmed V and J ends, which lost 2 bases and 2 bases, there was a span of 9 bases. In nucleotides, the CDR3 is TGTGCCAGCAGTTACGTGGGGGAGCAAGAGACCCAGTACTTC. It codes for CASSYVGEQETQYF.

The CDR3 reads CASSHDWGAGYTF. CDR3 bases: TGTGCCAGCAGCCACGATTGGGGGGCTGGCTACACCTTC. The rearrangement joins TRBV21-1 to TRBJ1-2. TRBV21-1 is a known pseudogene. CDR3 length equals 13 residues.

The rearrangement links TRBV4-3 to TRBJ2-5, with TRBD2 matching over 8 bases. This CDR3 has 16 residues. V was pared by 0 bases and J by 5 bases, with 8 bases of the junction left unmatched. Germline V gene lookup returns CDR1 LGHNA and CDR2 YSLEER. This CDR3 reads CASSQDRRGAGETQYF. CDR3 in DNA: TGCGCCAGCAGCCAAGATCGGCGGGGGGCGGGTGAGACCCAGTACTTC.

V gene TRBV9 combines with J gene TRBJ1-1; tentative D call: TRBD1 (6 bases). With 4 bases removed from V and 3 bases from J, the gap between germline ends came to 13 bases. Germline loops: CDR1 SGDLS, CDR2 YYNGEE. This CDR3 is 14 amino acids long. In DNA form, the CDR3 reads TGTGCCAGCAGCCCCCGAGGGGGGGACACTGAAGCTTTCTTT. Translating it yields CASSPRGGDTEAFF.

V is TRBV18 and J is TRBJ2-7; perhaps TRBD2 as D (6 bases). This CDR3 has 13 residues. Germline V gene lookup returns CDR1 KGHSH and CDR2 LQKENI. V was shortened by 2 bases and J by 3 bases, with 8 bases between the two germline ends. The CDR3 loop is CASSPGRFYEQYF. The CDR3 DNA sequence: TGTGCCAGCTCACCAGGGAGGTTCTACGAGCAGTACTTC.

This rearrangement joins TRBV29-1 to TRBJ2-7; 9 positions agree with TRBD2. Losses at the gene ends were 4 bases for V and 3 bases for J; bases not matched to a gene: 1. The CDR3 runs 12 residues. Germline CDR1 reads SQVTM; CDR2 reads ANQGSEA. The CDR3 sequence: CSVVAGVYEQYF. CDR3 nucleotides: TGCAGCGTTGTAGCGGGAGTCTACGAGCAGTACTTC.

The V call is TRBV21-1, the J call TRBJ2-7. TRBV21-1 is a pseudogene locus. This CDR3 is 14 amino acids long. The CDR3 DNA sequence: TGTGCCAGCAGCAAGTCGGGCCACCCCCACGAGCAGTACTTC. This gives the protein CASSKSGHPHEQYF.

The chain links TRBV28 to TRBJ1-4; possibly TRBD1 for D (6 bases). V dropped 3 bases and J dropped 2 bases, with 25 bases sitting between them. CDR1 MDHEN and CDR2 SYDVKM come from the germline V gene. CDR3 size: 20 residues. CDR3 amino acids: CASSLTLLPEGGPTNEKLFF. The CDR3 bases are TGTGCCAGCAGTTTGACTCTACTGCCGGAAGGGGGACCGACTAATGAAAAACTGTTTTTT. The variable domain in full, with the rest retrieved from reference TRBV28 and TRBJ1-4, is DVKVTQSSRYLVKRTGEKVFLECVQDMDHENMFWYRQDPGLGLRLIYFSYDVKMKEKGDIPEGYSVSREKKERFSLILESASTNQTSMYLCASSLTLLPEGGPTNEKLFFGSGTQLSVL.

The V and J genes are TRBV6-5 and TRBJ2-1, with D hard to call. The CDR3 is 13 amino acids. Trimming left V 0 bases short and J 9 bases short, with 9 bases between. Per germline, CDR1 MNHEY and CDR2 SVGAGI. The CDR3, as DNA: TGTGCCAGCAGTTACTCACGTAGCTTTGAGCAGTTCTTC. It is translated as CASSYSRSFEQFF.